Listed below are T cell receptor beta chains from one sample, sequenced in a study of metastatic and nonmetastatic thyroid tumors. TCRdb re-called clones from the PCR reads using MiXCR. This table holds about 69,000 clones, 13% to 15% found once. Sequenced material: blood. These receptors were obtained from a male donor with papillary thyroid cancer or a benign thyroid nodule (not recorded which). Some clones in this sample may be carry-over from other donors' samples. Each CDR3 is given with its conserved first and last residue. Each record gives: clone size, D gene, V gene, J gene, CDR3 protein, CDR3 DNA. A D gene is named only where the DNA matches it firmly. Size is omitted from some rows. Given values are once, few, many or a class for expanded clones.

many,TRBD1,TRBV28,TRBJ1-2,CASTRMTGLGYTF,TGTGCCAGCACCCGAATGACAGGGTTAGGCTACACCTTC
many,.,TRBV7-2,TRBJ1-3,CASSPNESSGNTIYF,TGTGCCAGCAGCCCCAATGAAAGCTCTGGAAACACCATATATTTT
.,.,TRBV11-2,TRBJ2-1,CASSFPSGHGVNEQFF,TGTGCCAGCAGCTTTCCCTCGGGACATGGGGTCAATGAGCAGTTCTTC
many,.,TRBV27,TRBJ2-3,CASAVSSTVSGTQYF,TGTGCCAGCGCGGTTTCCTCGACGGTCTCGGGGACGCAGTATTTT
many,TRBD2,TRBV20-1,TRBJ2-5,CSAREWRERQETQYF,TGCAGTGCTAGAGAGTGGCGGGAGCGACAAGAGACCCAGTACTTC
many,.,TRBV25-1,TRBJ2-1,CASSSGAGDSSYNEQFF,TGTGCCAGCTCATCGGGGGCCGGCGATAGCTCCTACAATGAGCAGTTCTTC
few,.,TRBV6-1,TRBJ1-1,CASSPMTGTSIEAFF,TGTGCCAGCAGTCCGATGACAGGAACGAGTATTGAAGCTTTCTTT
many,TRBD1,TRBV19,TRBJ1-4,CASRIGTGAEKLFF,TGTGCCAGTAGGATCGGGACAGGAGCGGAAAAACTGTTTTTT
many,.,TRBV6-2/TRBV6-3,TRBJ1-4,CASSPRRARHQEKLFF,TGTGCCAGCAGTCCCCGGCGGGCCCGACACCAGGAAAAACTGTTTTTT
many,.,TRBV7-9,TRBJ1-2,CASSPPLRDNYGYTF,TGTGCCAGCAGCCCCCCGCTTAGGGACAACTATGGCTACACCTTC
many,.,TRBV7-3,TRBJ1-1,CASSLRQGGSEAFF,TGTGCCAGCAGCTTAAGGCAGGGTGGGAGTGAAGCTTTCTTT
.,.,TRBV7-7,TRBJ2-3,CASSLLPSVVTDTQYF,TGTGCCAGCAGCTTATTGCCTAGCGTGGTCACAGATACGCAGTATTTC
many,TRBD2,TRBV6-4,TRBJ2-7,CASSGLAGVRSYEQYF,TGTGCCAGCAGTGGACTAGCGGGAGTACGAAGCTACGAGCAGTACTTC
many,.,TRBV5-4,TRBJ2-7,CASSSGLAGYEQYF,TGTGCCAGCAGCTCCGGACTGGCTGGCTACGAGCAGTACTTC
many,TRBD2,TRBV11-2,TRBJ2-1,CASSFGGSSYNEQFF,TGTGCCAGCAGCTTCGGCGGGAGCTCCTACAATGAGCAGTTCTTC
.,TRBD1,TRBV20-1,TRBJ1-2,CSADTTGSPNYGGYTF,TGCAGTGCCGACACGACAGGGTCCCCAAACTATGGTGGCTACACCTTC
few,.,TRBV2,TRBJ2-7,CATGDVLSYEQYF,TGTGCCACTGGGGACGTTCTATCCTACGAGCAGTACTTC
.,TRBD2,TRBV6-1,TRBJ2-5,CAISDSLTAGQETQYF,TGTGCCATCAGTGATTCTCTGACAGCGGGACAAGAGACCCAGTACTTC
.,.,TRBV6-2/TRBV6-3,TRBJ2-7,CASSYSSHQQHEQYF,TGTGCCAGCAGTTACTCCTCGCACCAGCAGCACGAGCAGTACTTC
many,.,TRBV6-4,TRBJ2-2,CASSESRVSDTGELFF,TGTGCCAGCAGTGAGTCAAGGGTTTCCGACACCGGGGAGCTGTTTTTT
few,TRBD2,TRBV28,TRBJ2-1,CASSLLGSGLAVNEQFF,TGTGCCAGCAGCCTACTGGGGTCGGGACTAGCGGTGAATGAGCAGTTCTTC
many,.,TRBV12-3/TRBV12-4,TRBJ1-4,CASFDSSTNEKLFF,TGTGCCAGCTTTGACAGTTCAACTAATGAAAAACTGTTTTTT
many,.,TRBV29-1,TRBJ2-1,CSVVDDSISYNEQFF,TGCAGCGTTGTAGATGACTCAATTTCCTACAATGAGCAGTTCTTC
many,.,TRBV20-1,TRBJ1-5,CSAKARDGDLRPQHF,TGCAGTGCCAAAGCCCGGGACGGAGACCTGAGGCCCCAGCATTTT
many,.,TRBV24-1,TRBJ2-1,CATSDSQSSYNEQFF,TGTGCCACCAGTGATTCCCAAAGCTCCTACAATGAGCAGTTCTTC
few,.,TRBV6-2/TRBV6-3,TRBJ2-6,CASSYEGSGPNALTF,TGTGCCAGCAGTTACGAGGGCTCTGGGCCCAACGCCCTGACTTTC
many,TRBD1,TRBV18,TRBJ2-5,CASSPLDRGLAETQYF,TGTGCCAGCTCACCTTTGGACAGGGGGTTAGCAGAGACCCAGTACTTC
many,TRBD2,TRBV7-2,TRBJ2-1,CASSFFPGLADISSYNEQFF,TGTGCCAGCAGCTTTTTTCCGGGACTAGCGGATATCAGCTCCTACAATGAGCAGTTCTTC
many,.,TRBV6-1,TRBJ1-1,CASSIKPNTEAFF,TGTGCCAGCAGTATTAAACCGAACACTGAAGCTTTCTTT
many,TRBD2,TRBV3-1,TRBJ2-1,CASSQISGRSDEQFF,TGTGCCAGCAGCCAGATTAGCGGGAGATCCGATGAGCAGTTCTTC
many,.,TRBV20-1,TRBJ1-2,CSARKWLYGYTF,TGCAGTGCTAGAAAGTGGTTGTATGGCTACACCTTC
many,.,TRBV7-2,TRBJ1-1,CASSLMGSNTEAFF,TGTGCCAGCAGCTTAATGGGGAGCAACACTGAAGCTTTCTTT
.,TRBD2,TRBV6-5,TRBJ2-1,CASSYPGTSGRWVNEQFF,TGTGCCAGCAGTTACCCAGGGACTAGCGGGAGATGGGTCAATGAGCAGTTCTTC
.,.,TRBV18,TRBJ2-3,CASSPPGADTQYF,TGTGCCAGCTCACCACCGGGCGCTGATACGCAGTATTTT
.,.,TRBV19,TRBJ1-2,CASSIVVMAGQSQRSGYTF,TGTGCCAGTAGTATAGTTGTAATGGCAGGCCAAAGCCAGCGGTCCGGCTACACCTTC
many,TRBD1,TRBV10-3,TRBJ2-5,CAISGTGRETQYF,TGTGCCATCAGTGGGACAGGGAGAGAGACCCAGTACTTC
many,.,TRBV5-1,TRBJ2-5,CASSLEGGRQETQYF,TGCGCCAGCAGCTTGGAGGGGGGCAGGCAAGAGACCCAGTACTTC
many,TRBD1,TRBV19,TRBJ2-7,CASSIRTGVEQYF,TGTGCCAGTAGTATCCGGACAGGGGTCGAGCAGTACTTC
many,TRBD1,TRBV15,TRBJ1-4,CATSRSWGTATNEKLFF,TGTGCCACCAGCAGATCATGGGGGACAGCAACTAATGAAAAACTGTTTTTT
.,.,TRBV5-4,TRBJ2-2,CASSLGLGGNTGELFF,TGTGCCAGCAGCTTGGGACTAGGCGGGAACACCGGGGAGCTGTTTTTT
.,.,TRBV5-6,TRBJ1-2,CASSLLDWKALGASYGYTF,TGTGCCAGCAGCCTCCTGGATTGGAAAGCCCTTGGAGCAAGCTATGGCTACACCTTC
many,.,TRBV20-1,TRBJ2-3,CSASWQGSTDTQYF,TGCAGTGCTAGTTGGCAGGGAAGCACAGATACGCAGTATTTT
few,.,TRBV6-1,TRBJ1-5,CASSKLGSNQPQHF,TGTGCCAGCTCGAAGCTGGGGAGCAATCAGCCCCAGCATTTT
few,.,TRBV6-1,TRBJ2-3,CASSDSGSSTDTQYF,TGTGCCAGCAGTGATTCGGGGAGTAGTACAGATACGCAGTATTTT